Below are 27 T cell receptor beta chains sequenced from a single sample in a study of T cell responses to AZD1222 COVID-19 vaccine (dated by TCRdb to the early 2020s). Receptor libraries were prepared by the immunoSEQ multiplex PCR assay. The table comes from immuneACCESS by way of TCRdb, which keeps in-frame sequences with V and J called. Part of the clones is missing from these tables; in studies checked, under half for an unresolved V gene and the rest for unknown reasons. This sample holds roughly 130,000 clones; 88% were observed only once. The biggest ten clones account for under 20% of the sample. The time point label, as the study defines it: baseline before first vaccination. The treatment or condition label corresponds to: meningococcal conjugate vaccine given as trial control. The sequencing here drew on peripheral blood, taken on day 0 of MenACWY control vaccination. The receptors come from an adult in good health.

V and J are TRBV11-3 and TRBJ2-1; TRBD2 matches at 9 bases. V shed 0 bases, J shed 6 bases, and the junction held 9 bases outside the gene matches. Germline V CDR1 and CDR2: SGHNT, YENEEA. The CDR3 totals 17 residues. CDR3 in amino acids: CASSLDRWASGINEQFF. The DNA for the CDR3 is TGTGCCAGCAGCTTAGATCGATGGGCTAGCGGGATCAATGAGCAGTTCTTC.

The V and J genes are TRBV25-1 and TRBJ1-5, with D perhaps TRBD1 (5 bases). V lost 8 bases and J lost 9, with 14 bases in between. Germline V gene sequence: CDR1 MGHDK, CDR2 SYGVNS. The CDR3 is 12 residues long. In DNA form, the CDR3 reads TGTGCCAGCGGGACGGACCTAGGGCCCCAGCATTTT. Its protein product is CASGTDLGPQHF.

For this clone: Other DNA sequences in this specimen translate into the identical CDR3. The genes are TRBV28 and TRBJ2-7; D perhaps matches TRBD1 (5 bases). CDR3 length: 13 amino acids. Germline-derived CDR1 and CDR2 are MDHEN and SYDVKM. Trimming shortened V by 2 bases and J by 10 bases, and 15 bases separated the two germline ends. The CDR3 is CASSLGIWGEQYF. Written as DNA, the CDR3 is TGTGCCAGCAGTTTAGGGATCTGGGGCGAACAGTACTTC.

The V gene is TRBV30, the J gene TRBJ2-7; no reliable D call. The CDR3 totals 12 residues. CDR1 is GTSNPN, CDR2 SVGIG, per germline (reference sequence). Trimming cost V 2 bases and J 3 bases, with 8 bases left between them. This CDR3 reads CAWSSSGYEQYF. CDR3 DNA sequence: TGTGCCTGGAGTTCCTCAGGCTACGAGCAGTACTTC.

The chain joins TRBV18 to TRBJ2-7, with D possibly being TRBD2 (7 bases). Germline V gene data show CDR1 as KGHSH and CDR2 as LQKENI. CDR3 length: 14 residues. Trimming left V 2 bases short and J 3 bases short, with 11 bases between. The CDR3: CASSPSGGHYEQYF. Written as DNA, the CDR3 is TGTGCCAGCTCACCATCCGGGGGGCACTACGAGCAGTACTTC.

V gene TRBV6-5 combines with J gene TRBJ1-4; unclear D gene. Trimming left V 2 bases short and J 8 bases short, with 15 bases between. Germline-derived CDR1 and CDR2 are MNHEY and SVGAGI. The CDR3 contains 15 residues. Written as DNA, the CDR3 is TGTGCCAGCAGTTACATGACAAGTGGGGTAGAAAAACTGTTTTTT. Its translation is CASSYMTSGVEKLFF.

The chain links TRBV5-1 to TRBJ1-1, with D unclear. The ends were cut back, 0 bases at V and 7 bases at J, with 13 bases in the middle. Germline V gene data show CDR1 as SGHRS and CDR2 as YFSETQ. This CDR3 contains 14 residues. CDR3: CASSLAGRGGEAFF. The CDR3 region has the DNA TGCGCCAGCAGCTTGGCCGGCAGAGGTGGTGAAGCTTTCTTT.

The rearrangement links TRBV6-5 to TRBJ1-1, with D possibly TRBD1 on 6 matching bases. This CDR3 spans 14 amino acids. CDR1 MNHEY and CDR2 SVGAGI come from the germline V gene. Between the trimmed V and J ends, which lost 2 bases and 10 bases, there was a span of 17 bases. The CDR3, as DNA: TGTGCCAGCAGTTACCAGGGAGGGAGGGGGAGAGCTTTCTTT. It codes for CASSYQGGRGRAFF.

The chain joins TRBV28 to TRBJ2-1; either TRBD1 or TRBD2 may fit D (5 bases each). Per the germline V gene, CDR1 is MDHEN and CDR2 is SYDVKM. Trimming stripped 5 bases from V and 6 bases from J, with 8 bases between. This CDR3 contains 12 residues. CDR3 DNA: TGTGCCAGCAGTGGGACCGGCAATGAGCAGTTCTTC. Its translation is CASSGTGNEQFF.

This clone was observed once. The rearrangement links TRBV6-5 to TRBJ1-3, with TRBD1 matching 9 bases. V shed 6 bases and J 2 bases; nucleotides not matched to a gene: 5. Germline lookup yields CDR1 MNHEY and CDR2 SVGAGI. This CDR3 is 15 amino acids long. The DNA for the CDR3 is TGTGCCAGCAGAACGGACAGGGGACCTGGAAACACCATATATTTT. It yields the protein CASRTDRGPGNTIYF.

This clone was recorded a few times. CDR3 amino acids: CASSLVARQETQYF. CDR3 coding DNA: TGTGCCAGCAGCTTAGTCGCCCGTCAAGAGACCCAGTACTTC. V is TRBV7-9 and J is TRBJ2-5; the D is unclear. The CDR3 is 14 residues long. V was trimmed by 1 base and J by 2 bases, leaving 8 bases between them. Germline CDR1 reads SEHNR; CDR2 reads FQNEAQ (reference sequence).

V and J are TRBV5-5 and TRBJ1-2; the match to TRBD1 covers 9 bases. V lost 4 bases, J lost 5 bases, and 9 bases stayed unmatched. Per the germline V gene, CDR1 is SGHKS and CDR2 is YYEKEE (reference sequence). This CDR3 region has 15 residues. The CDR3 DNA reads TGTGCCAGCAGCACCAGGACAGGGGCTGGGTATGGCTACACCTTC. This gives the protein CASSTRTGAGYGYTF.

J is TRBJ2-5 and V is TRBV5-5; D might be TRBD1 or TRBD2, each matching 5 bases. V lost 5 bases to trimming and J lost 3 bases, with 11 bases between them. The CDR3 is 13 amino acids. Germline-derived CDR1 and CDR2 are SGHKS and YYEKEE (reference sequence). CDR3 in amino acids: CASSWDQEETQYF. CDR3 DNA: TGTGCCAGCAGTTGGGACCAGGAAGAGACCCAGTACTTC.

V gene TRBV19 combines with J gene TRBJ2-7; 8 bases fit TRBD2. J was trimmed by 4 bases and V by 6 bases; bases with no gene match: 5. The germline V gene has CDR1 LNHDA and CDR2 SQIVND (reference sequence). This CDR3 contains 13 residues. CDR3 sequence reads: CASRVTSGYEQYF. The CDR3 nucleotides are TGTGCCAGTAGAGTTACTAGCGGATACGAGCAGTACTTC.

The chain employs TRBV5-1 and TRBJ1-3; D gene uncertain. This CDR3 is built from 13 residues. CDR1 and CDR2 from the germline V gene are SGHRS and YFSETQ. Trimming took off 0 bases at V and 4 bases at J, with 5 bases between the two ends. This CDR3 reads CASSLVGGNTIYF. DNA for the CDR3: TGCGCCAGCAGCTTGGTTGGGGGAAACACCATATATTTT.

This rearrangement joins TRBV11-2 to TRBJ2-2; 9 bases line up with TRBD1. Trimming removed 8 bases from V and 3 bases from J; junction bases left unmatched: 1. The CDR3 is made up of 13 amino acids. Germline-derived CDR1 and CDR2 are SGHAT and FQNNGV. As DNA, the CDR3 is TGTGCCAGCGGACAGGGGTACACCGGGGAGCTGTTTTTT. Its translation: CASGQGYTGELFF. The variable domain in full, with the rest retrieved from reference TRBV11-2 and TRBJ2-2, is EAGVAQSPRYKIIEKRQSVAFWCNPISGHATLYWYQQILGQGPKLLIQFQNNGVVDDSQLPKDRFSAERLKGVDSTLKIQPAKLEDSAVYLCASGQGYTGELFFGEGSRLTVL.

This sequence joins TRBV5-4 and TRBJ2-1; no definite D call. This CDR3 spans 11 amino acids. From germline, CDR1 is SGHNT and CDR2 YYREEE (reference sequence). Trimming pared 2 bases from V and 4 bases from J, leaving 1 base between. The CDR3 region is CASSFYNEQFF. The CDR3 bases are TGTGCCAGCAGCTTTTACAATGAGCAGTTCTTC.

This chain joins TRBV28 and TRBJ2-4, with no clear D. Germline V lookup: CDR1 MDHEN, CDR2 SYDVKM. Trimming removed 6 bases from V and 0 bases from J, with 15 bases in between. The CDR3 contains 16 residues. The CDR3 nucleotides read TGTGCCAGCAGCCCGAGTGGAGTAGCAGCCAAAAACATTCAGTACTTC. Encoded protein: CASSPSGVAAKNIQYF.

The chain is built from TRBV18 and TRBJ2-5; 7 bases fit TRBD1. This CDR3 is 15 amino acids long. From germline, CDR1 is KGHSH and CDR2 LQKENI. V gave up 8 bases and J gave up 5 bases; unmatched junction bases: 14. CDR3: CASTPGGNPRETQYF. CDR3 sequence (DNA): TGTGCCAGCACCCCAGGGGGTAATCCAAGGGAGACCCAGTACTTC.

The V call is TRBV29-1, the J call TRBJ1-1; unclear D gene. The CDR3 totals 10 residues. Germline CDR1 SQVTM, CDR2 ANQGSEA. The germline V and J ends were trimmed by 4 bases and 5 bases, with 5 bases remaining between them. The CDR3 loop is CSVGLTEAFF. The CDR3 DNA sequence: TGCAGCGTTGGTCTAACTGAAGCTTTCTTT.

The chain joins TRBV28 to TRBJ1-2, with 10 bases aligning to TRBD1. Trimming removed 5 bases from V and 7 bases from J; junction bases left unmatched: 10. Germline V gene lookup returns CDR1 MDHEN and CDR2 SYDVKM. The CDR3 loop spans 15 amino acids. CDR3 residues: CASSASGTGVLGYTF. The CDR3 coding sequence is TGTGCCAGCAGTGCCTCCGGGACAGGGGTGCTTGGCTACACCTTC.

The rearrangement joins TRBV4-2 to TRBJ2-5, with D possibly TRBD1 on 6 matching bases. Deletions cut 0 bases from V and 2 bases from J, with 10 bases between. This CDR3 is 15 amino acids long. Germline lookup yields CDR1 LGHNA and CDR2 YNFKEQ. The CDR3 bases are TGTGCCAGCAGCCAAGATTTCGGGACACAAGAGACCCAGTACTTC. It is translated as CASSQDFGTQETQYF.

V is TRBV28 and J is TRBJ2-3, with 8 bases identical to TRBD1. Germline V gene data show CDR1 as MDHEN and CDR2 as SYDVKM. The CDR3 spans 15 residues. V was clipped by 7 bases and J by 6 bases; unmatched bases: 12. The CDR3 DNA sequence: TGTGCCAGCACCAAAAGCCCAGGGGGCTTCGATACGCAGTATTTT. It yields the protein CASTKSPGGFDTQYF.

The chain carries TRBV15 and TRBJ1-4, with D uncertain. Per germline, CDR1 LNHNV and CDR2 YYDKDF (reference sequence). The CDR3 contains 15 residues. The ends were cut back, 0 bases at V and 0 bases at J, with 5 bases in the middle. The CDR3 is CATSREQSTNEKLFF. CDR3 bases: TGTGCCACCAGCAGAGAGCAGTCAACTAATGAAAAACTGTTTTTT. The full variable domain, with the rest looked up from reference TRBV15 and TRBJ1-4, is DAMVIQNPRYQVTQFGKPVTLSCSQTLNHNVMYWYQQKSSQAPKLLFHYYDKDFNNEADTPDNFQSRRPNTSFCFLDIRSPGLGDTAMYLCATSREQSTNEKLFFGSGTQLSVL.

The chain has TRBV28 and TRBJ1-6; TRBD1 matches at 8 bases. From germline, CDR1 is MDHEN and CDR2 SYDVKM. This CDR3 is 15 amino acids long. V lost 4 bases to trimming and J lost 6 bases; unmatched junction nucleotides: 5. In nucleotides, the CDR3 is TGTGCCAGCAGTTCCCCGGACAGGGCTAATTCACCCCTCCACTTT. It codes for CASSSPDRANSPLHF.

In DNA form, the CDR3 reads TGCAGTGCTAGTCTCCCGGCGGGTGGCTACACCTTC. Its translation is CSASLPAGGYTF. V gene TRBV20-1 combines with J gene TRBJ1-2; D gene uncertain. Germline values: CDR1 DFQATT, CDR2 SNEGSKA (reference sequence). Trimming pared 3 bases from V and 7 bases from J, leaving 12 bases between. CDR3 size: 12 residues.

This rearrangement joins TRBV4-2 to TRBJ2-1; 9 nucleotides agree with TRBD2. The CDR3 extends over 18 amino acids. Germline values: CDR1 LGHNA, CDR2 YNFKEQ. With 0 bases clipped from V and 3 bases from J, the junction kept 9 bases outside the gene matches. This chain's CDR3 is CASSQDPRLADIYNEQFF. DNA of the CDR3: TGTGCCAGCAGCCAAGATCCCCGACTAGCGGACATCTACAATGAGCAGTTCTTC.